Each of the 20 T cell receptor beta chains below was sequenced from the same sample in a study of T-cell reconstitution after alpha-beta-depleted transplantation in children. Preparation of the TCRbeta library involved a method that used unique molecular identifiers. In TCRdb, the PCR reads were re-called with MiXCR into one record per CDR3 protein. The table includes around 490,000 distinct CDR3 sequences, approximately 10% detected once. Sample: PBMCs, mostly from graft donor cells, taken 180 days after TCRalphabeta/CD19-depleted stem cell transplant. Receptors were obtained from a female patient aged 2-9 years who had a stem cell transplant for aplastic anemia, so the T cells may come from the graft donor.

This clonotype was found a few times. The CDR3 bases are TGTGCCACCAGCAGAGATTTAGCGGGAGGTGCAAATGAGCAGTTCTTC. Residues: CATSRDLAGGANEQFF. The genes are TRBV15 and TRBJ2-1, with 10 bases identical to TRBD2. There are 16 residues in the CDR3. V trimming: 0 bases; J trimming: 7 bases; junction bases outside the gene matches: 6. Germline-derived CDR1 and CDR2 are LNHNV and YYDKDF (reference sequence).

The chain joins TRBV11-2 to TRBJ2-1; 9 positions match TRBD2. V shed 5 bases and J 5 bases; nucleotides not matched to a gene: 13. The CDR3 runs to 17 residues. CDR1 and CDR2 (germline): SGHAT, FQNNGV. CDR3 nucleotides: TGTGCCAGCAGCGCAACTAGCGGGCCATTATTCAACAATGAGCAGTTCTTC. Its protein is CASSATSGPLFNNEQFF.

The chain carries TRBV7-2 and TRBJ1-3, with D unresolved. The CDR3 runs 15 residues. Germline V CDR1 and CDR2: SGHTA, FQGNSA. V was cut by 3 bases and J by 0 bases, with 9 bases left in between. The DNA for the CDR3 is TGTGCCAGCAGCTTTTTTGACAACTCTGGAAACACCATATATTTT. This translates into CASSFFDNSGNTIYF.

This clonotype was counted a few times. The chain combines TRBV28 with TRBJ1-5; TRBD1 agrees at 10 bases. CDR3 length: 15 residues. V dropped 5 bases and J dropped 7; count of bases not matched to a gene: 8. Looked up from germline, CDR1 is MDHEN and CDR2 is SYDVKM. The CDR3 protein is CASSPGGQGYQPQHF. The CDR3 DNA reads TGTGCCAGCAGTCCCGGGGGACAGGGGTACCAGCCCCAGCATTTT.

This clonotype was counted ten times or more. The V gene is TRBV20-1, the J gene TRBJ2-3, with TRBD2 matching 7 bases. Germline CDR1 DFQATT, CDR2 SNEGSKA (reference sequence). The CDR3 is 16 amino acids. V was clipped by 0 bases and J by 2 bases; unmatched bases: 8. The CDR3 sequence: CSAREPRAGVTDTQYF. The CDR3 coding sequence is TGCAGTGCTAGAGAACCACGGGCGGGAGTCACAGATACGCAGTATTTT.

This clonotype was seen more than once but under ten times. V usage is TRBV25-1 and J usage is TRBJ2-1, with D possibly being TRBD1 (6 bases). Germline CDR1 MGHDK, CDR2 SYGVNS. Trimming pared 8 bases from V and 2 bases from J, leaving 10 bases between. The CDR3 contains 13 residues. The CDR3 sequence is CASAEGAYNEQFF. The DNA for the CDR3 is TGTGCCAGCGCCGAGGGGGCCTACAATGAGCAGTTCTTC.

This clonotype was seen ten or more times. This chain links TRBV6-5 with TRBJ2-3; 10 bases map to TRBD2. Germline values: CDR1 MNHEY, CDR2 SVGAGI. The CDR3 runs 15 residues. The J segment lost 4 bases and the V segment lost 2 bases, leaving 3 bases of the junction unmatched. CDR3 loop: CASSYGLAGADTQYF. The CDR3 DNA reads as TGTGCCAGCAGTTACGGCCTAGCGGGAGCAGATACGCAGTATTTT.

The chain combines TRBV24-1 with TRBJ2-4, with D maybe TRBD2 (6 bases). V lost 5 bases, J lost 0 bases, and 16 bases lay in between. Per germline, CDR1 KGHDR and CDR2 SFDVKD. This CDR3 has 17 residues. Here the CDR3 reads CATSAGGGGLAKNIQYF. The CDR3 DNA follows: TGTGCCACCAGTGCTGGGGGAGGAGGGCTAGCCAAAAACATTCAGTACTTC.

The sample holds a few counts of this clonotype. V and J are TRBV28 and TRBJ1-1, with TRBD1 identical over 8 bases. The length of the CDR3 is 14 residues. V lost 4 bases to trimming and J lost 5 bases; unmatched junction nucleotides: 6. Germline V CDR1 and CDR2: MDHEN, SYDVKM. The CDR3 nucleotides are TGTGCCAGCAGTTCCAGGGGGCTTGGGACTGAAGCTTTCTTT. Translation gives CASSSRGLGTEAFF.

In this sample, this clonotype turned up many times. V usage is TRBV29-1 and J usage is TRBJ2-5; D tentatively reads TRBD1 or TRBD2 (5 bases each). Trimming left V 4 bases short and J 4 bases short, with 22 bases between. Germline lookup yields CDR1 SQVTM and CDR2 ANQGSEA. The CDR3 spans 16 residues. The chain's CDR3 is CSVVPLGLGVGETQYF. Written as DNA, the CDR3 is TGCAGCGTTGTTCCTCTTGGCTTGGGGGTGGGAGAGACCCAGTACTTC.

This sequence joins TRBV6-2 or TRBV6-3 and TRBJ1-1, with 12 bases identical to TRBD1. V was pared by 6 bases and J by 5 bases, with 10 bases of the junction left unmatched. CDR1 is MNHEY and CDR2 is SVGEGT in the germline V gene. The length of the CDR3 is 16 residues. The CDR3 loop reads CASSPAGQGAKTEAFF. The CDR3 nucleotides read TGTGCCAGCAGCCCCGCGGGACAGGGGGCGAAAACTGAAGCTTTCTTT.

The chain links TRBV10-3 to TRBJ2-1, with 15 bases that match TRBD2. Germline loops: CDR1 ENHRY, CDR2 SYGVKD. The ends lost 6 bases at V and 8 bases at J; junction bases unmatched: 14. This CDR3 has 18 amino acids. The CDR3 loop is CAIRGLAGGLAKMHEQFF. The CDR3, as DNA: TGTGCCATCAGGGGACTAGCGGGAGGTCTCGCGAAGATGCATGAGCAGTTCTTC.

The table lists this clonotype with many counts. The chain uses TRBV11-2 and TRBJ2-7; the D gene is possibly TRBD2 (5 bases). V was trimmed by 1 base and J by 6 bases, leaving 7 bases between them. Germline-derived CDR1 and CDR2 are SGHAT and FQNNGV. The CDR3 is 12 residues long. CDR3 sequence: CASSLGRGEQYF. The CDR3 DNA follows: TGTGCCAGCAGCTTAGGCCGGGGCGAGCAGTACTTC. Based on the CDR3 plus reference TRBV11-2 and TRBJ2-7, the full variable domain is EAGVAQSPRYKIIEKRQSVAFWCNPISGHATLYWYQQILGQGPKLLIQFQNNGVVDDSQLPKDRFSAERLKGVDSTLKIQPAKLEDSAVYLCASSLGRGEQYFGPGTRLTVT.

The chain joins TRBV11-3 to TRBJ2-1, with no clear D. CDR3 length: 12 residues. V gave up 3 bases and J gave up 5 bases, with 5 bases separating them. Germline lookup yields CDR1 SGHNT and CDR2 YENEEA. Written as DNA, the CDR3 is TGTGCCAGCAGCTTCGAAAACAATGAGCAGTTCTTC. Its translation: CASSFENNEQFF.

This clonotype was picked up a small number of times. The V and J genes are TRBV10-3 and TRBJ2-7; the match to TRBD1 covers 8 bases. This CDR3 region has 15 residues. Germline CDR1 and CDR2: ENHRY and SYGVKD. Trimming cost V 3 bases and J 0 bases; bases outside gene matches: 4. The CDR3 protein is CAISDYTGGSYEQYV. CDR3 in DNA: TGTGCCATCAGTGACTATACAGGGGGCTCCTACGAGCAGTACGTC.

The genes are TRBV20-1 and TRBJ2-1; D not resolved. The CDR3 has 12 amino acids. Germline assignment: CDR1 DFQATT and CDR2 SNEGSKA (reference sequence). The ends were cut back, 5 bases at V and 6 bases at J, with 11 bases in the middle. CDR3 nucleotide sequence: TGCAGTGCTGTGGTGTTTGGCAATGAGCAGTTCTTC. Amino acid sequence: CSAVVFGNEQFF.

V usage is TRBV10-3 and J usage is TRBJ1-1, with D possibly matching TRBD1 (5 bases). Trimming pared 8 bases from V and 3 bases from J, leaving 10 bases between. CDR1 and CDR2 (germline): ENHRY, SYGVKD. The CDR3 totals 12 residues. The CDR3 sequence: CAIGGGDTEAFF. Written as DNA, the CDR3 is TGTGCCATCGGTGGGGGGGACACTGAAGCTTTCTTT.

A few counts support this clonotype. This CDR3 reads CASSLGRKDTQYF. The CDR3 bases are TGTGCCAGCAGCTTAGGTCGCAAAGATACGCAGTATTTT. The chain employs TRBV13 and TRBJ2-3; D is unresolved. V dropped 0 bases and J dropped 5 bases, with 6 bases sitting between them. CDR1 and CDR2 (germline): PRHDT, FYEKMQ (reference sequence). The CDR3 length is 13 residues. Full variable domain (outside the CDR3, taken from reference TRBV13 and TRBJ2-3): AAGVIQSPRHLIKEKRETATLKCYPIPRHDTVYWYQQGPGQDPQFLISFYEKMQSDKGSIPDRFSAQQFSDYHSELNMSSLELGDSALYFCASSLGRKDTQYFGPGTRLTVL.

The chain uses TRBV9 and TRBJ2-3, with D perhaps matching TRBD1 (6 bases). The CDR3 covers 15 residues. V was pared by 0 bases and J by 2 bases, with 10 bases between. From germline, CDR1 is SGDLS and CDR2 YYNGEE. The chain's CDR3 is CASSVGHRDTDTQYF. DNA of the CDR3: TGTGCCAGCAGCGTAGGCCACAGGGACACAGATACGCAGTATTTT.

This clonotype turned up a few times. The chain combines TRBV12-5 with TRBJ2-5; no reliable D call. The CDR3 runs to 11 residues. Germline CDR1 is LGHNT and CDR2 is FRNRAP. Trimming took 6 bases from V and 8 from J, leaving 10 bases between them. CDR3: CASGSDGTQYF. The CDR3 bases are TGTGCTAGTGGCTCGGACGGCACCCAGTACTTC.